These 6 T cell receptor beta chains came from one sample sequenced in a study of T cell responses to AZD1222 COVID-19 vaccine. This table comes from immunoSEQ multiplex PCR, and its TCRdb copy is limited to in-frame clones, with some not included. Counted here are 150,000 to 200,000 clones, 92% occurring once; the ten biggest clones make up more than 1.5%. The starting material was peripheral blood, obtained on day 0 of AZD1222 vaccination. These receptors were obtained from an adult in good health.

The chain has TRBV27 and TRBJ2-7; the D gene is possibly TRBD2 (5 bases). This CDR3 is 16 amino acids long. V was cut by 0 bases and J by 2 bases, with 14 bases left in between. The germline V gene has CDR1 MNHEY and CDR2 SMNVEV (reference sequence). CDR3 in DNA: TGTGCCAGCAGTTTATCTGCGGCTAGCCGTGCCTACGAGCAGTACTTC. It translates to CASSLSAASRAYEQYF.

In this sample, this clone turned up once. The CDR3 sequence is CASSPTARSTGNTIYF. DNA of the CDR3: TGTGCCAGCAGCCCTACAGCACGATCTACTGGAAACACCATATATTTT. J is TRBJ1-3 and V is TRBV9; the D is unclear. The V end lost 4 bases, the J end lost 2 bases, and 16 bases lay between the germline ends. The germline gives CDR1 SGDLS, CDR2 YYNGEE. There are 16 residues in the CDR3.

This rearrangement joins TRBV25-1 to TRBJ1-2; 9 positions match TRBD1. V lost 1 base to trimming and J lost 4 bases; unmatched junction nucleotides: 7. Germline loops: CDR1 MGHDK, CDR2 SYGVNS. This CDR3 contains 16 residues. The CDR3 here is CASSEWEDRGTYGYTF. CDR3 coding DNA: TGTGCCAGCAGTGAATGGGAGGACAGGGGTACCTATGGCTACACCTTC.

The rearrangement joins TRBV7-2 to TRBJ2-5; a weak D match, TRBD1 (6 bases). The CDR3 is 14 amino acids. Trimming cost V 5 bases and J 7 bases, with 17 bases left between them. Germline CDR1 reads SGHTA; CDR2 reads FQGNSA. CDR3 amino acids: CASSQNGGRGTQYF. As DNA, the CDR3 is TGTGCCAGCAGCCAGAATGGGGGCCGGGGGACCCAGTACTTC.

As DNA, the CDR3 is TGCGCCAGCAGCCAAGCACCTCAGGGTACCTCTGGAAACACCATATATTTT. It translates to CASSQAPQGTSGNTIYF. This chain uses TRBV4-3 with TRBJ1-3, with D maybe TRBD1 (5 bases). V shed 1 base and J shed 0 bases, with 13 bases lying between them. Germline-derived CDR1 and CDR2 are LGHNA and YSLEER. CDR3 size: 17 residues.

V and J are TRBV9 and TRBJ1-2; a weak D match, TRBD1 (5 bases). The CDR3 consists of 16 residues. CDR1 and CDR2 (germline): SGDLS, YYNGEE. V was clipped by 3 bases and J by 2 bases, with 17 bases between them. In DNA form, the CDR3 reads TGTGCCAGCAGCGAAAGGAGCAGGGTGAGCAACTATGGCTACACCTTC. The encoded protein is CASSERSRVSNYGYTF.